This TCR beta chain derives from a study of technical replicates of blood from a few donors. Germline V gives CDR1 SGHTA, CDR2 FQGNSA. Between the trimmed V and J ends, which lost 5 bases and 3 bases, there was a span of 19 bases. This CDR3 is built from 16 residues. Using immunoSEQ multiplex PCR, the repertoire was profiled, and TCRdb retains in-frame clones only, with some absent. The table lists approximately 79,000 clones, just under 95% of them singletons. The sequenced sample consisted of T cells isolated from PBMCs. The rearrangement joins TRBV7-2 to TRBJ1-2; no firm D call. This receptor was obtained from a human donor in good health. As DNA, the CDR3 is TGTGCCAGCAGCGGACCTCGCGCTGGGAGGGACTATGGCTACACCTTC. Protein sequence: CASSGPRAGRDYGYTF.